The entry below gives a single T cell receptor beta chain sequence along with its context. The data were taken from a study of blood T cell repertoires in COVID-19. Study-wide background: PBMCs, B-cell-depleted T cells, or T cells provided the cDNA or gDNA that made up the material.

The ends lost 4 bases at V and 5 bases at J; junction bases unmatched: 18. The CDR3 spans 20 residues. Per germline, CDR1 SNHLY and CDR2 FYNNEI. In the original analysis: Using reference gene primer amplification, nucleated cell counts were estimated. TCRdb's copy holds only in-frame clones and misses some; the assay was immunoSEQ multiplex PCR. Clone size and the V and J calls come from that table; the DNA yielded D and trimming. The sample records 110,000 or so clones, around three quarters being singletons. The TCR comes from a man between 65 and 80 years old with acute or convalescent COVID-19. Sequenced sample: peripheral blood. The chain is built from TRBV2 and TRBJ1-5; 12 positions agree with TRBD1. For the CDR3, the DNA is TGTGCCAGCAGTGTAACCGGGACAGGGGGCGACTTTCCAGGCGATCAGCCCCAGCATTTT. Protein sequence: CASSVTGTGGDFPGDQPQHF.